These T cell receptor beta chains were read from a single sample in a study of cytomegalovirus exposure and HLA in healthy donors. TCRdb's table, derived via immunoSEQ multiplex PCR, lists solely in-frame clones and lacks some. The sample lists some 150,000 clones; roughly 85% were seen once. The sample comprised PBMCs. Receptors originate from a woman aged 25 to 39 in good health and CMV-seronegative. The CDR3 runs from the conserved cysteine through the conserved F or W. A D gene is named only where the DNA matches it firmly. Some rows mark clone size as missing; the rest say once, few, many or name a class of expanded clone.

CDR3 DNA: TGTGCCAGCAGTTTATCCGCGGGGGCGGGGGCCAACGTCCTGACTTTC
CDR3 protein: CASSLSAGAGANVLTF
clone size: NA
J gene: TRBJ2-6
V gene: TRBV27
D gene: NA

CDR3 DNA: TGTGCCAGCAGTGTACAGTCTAGCGGGAGCACAGATACGCAGTATTTT
CDR3 protein: CASSVQSSGSTDTQYF
clone size: NA
J gene: TRBJ2-3
V gene: TRBV6-4
D gene: TRBD2

CDR3 DNA: TGTGCCAGTAGCCTGACTAGCGGGAGGTCCCGCTCCTACGAGCAGTACTTC
CDR3 protein: CASSLTSGRSRSYEQYF
clone size: NA
J gene: TRBJ2-7
V gene: TRBV19
D gene: TRBD2

CDR3 DNA: TGTGCCAGCAGACCCAGGGCGGGATCCACTGCCTCTTCCCACGAGCAGTACTTC
CDR3 protein: CASRPRAGSTASSHEQYF
clone size: NA
J gene: TRBJ2-7
V gene: TRBV27
D gene: NA

CDR3 DNA: TGTGCCAGCAGCTCTCAGACAGGGGGCTTAGATTATGGCTACACCTTC
CDR3 protein: CASSSQTGGLDYGYTF
clone size: NA
J gene: TRBJ1-2
V gene: TRBV7-6
D gene: TRBD1

CDR3 DNA: TGTGCCAGCACCCCGACAGGCGACTATGGCTACACCTTC
CDR3 protein: CASTPTGDYGYTF
clone size: NA
J gene: TRBJ1-2
V gene: TRBV6-5
D gene: NA

CDR3 DNA: TGTGCCAGCAGTCCCGGGACTAGCGGGAGCAATGAGCAGTTCTTC
CDR3 protein: CASSPGTSGSNEQFF
clone size: NA
J gene: TRBJ2-1
V gene: TRBV27
D gene: TRBD2

CDR3 DNA: TGTGCCAGCAGCTCAAACCAGGGACAGGGCCCTTTCTACGAGCAGTACTTC
CDR3 protein: CASSSNQGQGPFYEQYF
clone size: NA
J gene: TRBJ2-7
V gene: TRBV27
D gene: TRBD1

CDR3 DNA: TGTGCCAGCAGGTTACCCGGGGGGTCGAACTATGGCTACACCTTC
CDR3 protein: CASRLPGGSNYGYTF
clone size: NA
J gene: TRBJ1-2
V gene: TRBV28
D gene: NA

CDR3 DNA: TGTGCCAGCAGCGAGACAGGTGCGGGTTACGAGCAGTACTTC
CDR3 protein: CASSETGAGYEQYF
clone size: NA
J gene: TRBJ2-7
V gene: TRBV9
D gene: NA

CDR3 DNA: TGTGCCAGCCAAAAGTCCACCCACGGCAATGAGCAGTTCTTC
CDR3 protein: CASQKSTHGNEQFF
clone size: few
J gene: TRBJ2-1
V gene: TRBV6-5
D gene: NA

CDR3 DNA: TGTGCCAGCAGCTTGGGACTCATGAACACTGAAGCTTTCTTT
CDR3 protein: CASSLGLMNTEAFF
clone size: few
J gene: TRBJ1-1
V gene: TRBV5-4
D gene: NA

CDR3 DNA: TGTGCCATCGGACGGGTGGGAGAGGAAAAACTGTTTTTT
CDR3 protein: CAIGRVGEEKLFF
clone size: few
J gene: TRBJ1-4
V gene: TRBV10-3
D gene: NA

CDR3 DNA: TGTGCCAGTAGTATCTACAGGGGGCGGTTCAACACTGAAGCTTTCTTT
CDR3 protein: CASSIYRGRFNTEAFF
clone size: NA
J gene: TRBJ1-1
V gene: TRBV19
D gene: TRBD1

CDR3 DNA: TGTGCCAGCAGCCCCGACAGGGAAGCTTTCTTT
CDR3 protein: CASSPDREAFF
clone size: NA
J gene: TRBJ1-1
V gene: TRBV7-9
D gene: NA

CDR3 DNA: TGTGCCAGTAGTCCCGGGGGTGTCTACGAGCAGTACTTC
CDR3 protein: CASSPGGVYEQYF
clone size: NA
J gene: TRBJ2-7
V gene: TRBV19
D gene: NA

CDR3 DNA: TGTGCCAGCAGTTCCATCGGACAGGGGGCTGCCGATACGCAGTATTTT
CDR3 protein: CASSSIGQGAADTQYF
clone size: NA
J gene: TRBJ2-3
V gene: TRBV27
D gene: TRBD1

CDR3 DNA: TGTGCCAGCAGTGAGACCCGACAGGGTTCGGCCCAGCATTTT
CDR3 protein: CASSETRQGSAQHF
clone size: NA
J gene: TRBJ1-5
V gene: TRBV6-1
D gene: TRBD1

CDR3 DNA: TGTGCCAGCAGTTTGAAGGGGTGGGAGCAGTACTTC
CDR3 protein: CASSLKGWEQYF
clone size: NA
J gene: TRBJ2-7
V gene: TRBV28
D gene: NA

CDR3 DNA: TGTGCCAGCAGCGTACGGGGGTTGAACACTGAAGCTTTCTTT
CDR3 protein: CASSVRGLNTEAFF
clone size: NA
J gene: TRBJ1-1
V gene: TRBV9
D gene: NA

CDR3 DNA: TGTGCCAGCAGCTTAGCCACTTTGGGCACAGATACGCAGTATTTT
CDR3 protein: CASSLATLGTDTQYF
clone size: NA
J gene: TRBJ2-3
V gene: TRBV7-2
D gene: NA

CDR3 DNA: TGCGCCAGCAGCCGGACAGCAACTAATGAAAAACTGTTTTTT
CDR3 protein: CASSRTATNEKLFF
clone size: NA
J gene: TRBJ1-4
V gene: TRBV5-1
D gene: NA

CDR3 DNA: TGTGCCAGCAGCGGCGACAGGGTCGGCTACACCTTC
CDR3 protein: CASSGDRVGYTF
clone size: NA
J gene: TRBJ1-2
V gene: TRBV7-9
D gene: TRBD1

CDR3 DNA: TGCAGCGTTGAAGACAGTGAAGCTTTCTTT
CDR3 protein: CSVEDSEAFF
clone size: few
J gene: TRBJ1-1
V gene: TRBV29-1
D gene: NA

CDR3 DNA: TGTGCCATCAGTGAGTCCGGGACCCAGTACTTC
CDR3 protein: CAISESGTQYF
clone size: NA
J gene: TRBJ2-5
V gene: TRBV10-3
D gene: NA

CDR3 DNA: TGTGCCAGCAGCTCAGGACAGCCGAACACCGGGGAGCTGTTTTTT
CDR3 protein: CASSSGQPNTGELFF
clone size: NA
J gene: TRBJ2-2
V gene: TRBV5-5
D gene: NA

CDR3 DNA: TGTGCCAGCAGTCTCACAGGGGGAACCAATCAGCCCCAGCATTTT
CDR3 protein: CASSLTGGTNQPQHF
clone size: NA
J gene: TRBJ1-5
V gene: TRBV6-5
D gene: TRBD1

CDR3 DNA: TGTGCCAGCAGCCGGAGGCAAACCCGGGACAGGGAAGACTACGAGCAGTACTTC
CDR3 protein: CASSRRQTRDREDYEQYF
clone size: NA
J gene: TRBJ2-7
V gene: TRBV4-2
D gene: TRBD1

CDR3 DNA: TGCGCCAGCAGCCCCGGACAGGGAAATCAGCCCCAGCATTTT
CDR3 protein: CASSPGQGNQPQHF
clone size: NA
J gene: TRBJ1-5
V gene: TRBV5-1
D gene: TRBD1

CDR3 DNA: TGTGCCAGCACTGGGGGGGGTGACCAAGAGACCCAGTACTTC
CDR3 protein: CASTGGGDQETQYF
clone size: NA
J gene: TRBJ2-5
V gene: TRBV2
D gene: TRBD2

CDR3 DNA: TGCAGCGTTGAAGTAGGCAGGGTGAATGGCTACACCTTC
CDR3 protein: CSVEVGRVNGYTF
clone size: NA
J gene: TRBJ1-2
V gene: TRBV29-1
D gene: NA

CDR3 DNA: TGTGCCAGCAGCTTACAGGGGGAAGAGACCCAGTACTTC
CDR3 protein: CASSLQGEETQYF
clone size: once
J gene: TRBJ2-5
V gene: TRBV7-9
D gene: TRBD1

CDR3 DNA: TGTGCCAGCAGCCTAGGACTAGTGAGCACAGATACGCAGTATTTT
CDR3 protein: CASSLGLVSTDTQYF
clone size: NA
J gene: TRBJ2-3
V gene: TRBV7-6
D gene: TRBD2

CDR3 DNA: TGCGCCAGCAGCCTCCGGGACTTTTCATTTGAGCGGCCTTGCGAGCAGTACTTC
CDR3 protein: CASSLRDFSFERPCEQYF
clone size: NA
J gene: TRBJ2-7
V gene: TRBV10-1
D gene: NA

CDR3 DNA: TGTGCCATAGGGGACCTAGCGGGAGTTTACAATGAGCAGTTCTTC
CDR3 protein: CAIGDLAGVYNEQFF
clone size: NA
J gene: TRBJ2-1
V gene: TRBV10-3
D gene: TRBD2

CDR3 DNA: TGTGCCAGCTCACCGAGGGAGTACTCTGGAAACACCATATATTTT
CDR3 protein: CASSPREYSGNTIYF
clone size: NA
J gene: TRBJ1-3
V gene: TRBV18
D gene: NA

CDR3 DNA: TGTGCCAGCAGTCCGGGAGCCCCCTACGAGCAGTACTTC
CDR3 protein: CASSPGAPYEQYF
clone size: NA
J gene: TRBJ2-7
V gene: TRBV25-1
D gene: NA

CDR3 DNA: TGCAGCGTTGCCGGTATACCCCAAGAGACCCAGTACTTC
CDR3 protein: CSVAGIPQETQYF
clone size: NA
J gene: TRBJ2-5
V gene: TRBV29-1
D gene: NA

CDR3 DNA: TGTGCCAGAAGCCCCGGGGGACTGGTACTAGCCAAAAACATTCAGTACTTC
CDR3 protein: CARSPGGLVLAKNIQYF
clone size: once
J gene: TRBJ2-4
V gene: TRBV5-3
D gene: NA

CDR3 DNA: TGTGCCAGAGGGGGATCGAACACTGAAGCTTTCTTT
CDR3 protein: CARGGSNTEAFF
clone size: NA
J gene: TRBJ1-1
V gene: TRBV2
D gene: NA

CDR3 DNA: TGTGCCAGCAGCTTGGGGGCCCTGGTACAGGGTCAAGAGACCCAGTACTTC
CDR3 protein: CASSLGALVQGQETQYF
clone size: NA
J gene: TRBJ2-5
V gene: TRBV5-4
D gene: NA

CDR3 DNA: TGTGCCACCAGCAAAGACAGGGGATCTGGAAACACCATATATTTT
CDR3 protein: CATSKDRGSGNTIYF
clone size: NA
J gene: TRBJ1-3
V gene: TRBV15
D gene: TRBD1

CDR3 DNA: TGTGCCAGCAGAGCTAGCGGAGAGACCCAGTACTTC
CDR3 protein: CASRASGETQYF
clone size: NA
J gene: TRBJ2-5
V gene: TRBV6-1
D gene: TRBD2

CDR3 DNA: TGTGCTAGTGGTTCCGGGACTCGCAGCACAGATACGCAGTATTTT
CDR3 protein: CASGSGTRSTDTQYF
clone size: NA
J gene: TRBJ2-3
V gene: TRBV12-5
D gene: NA

CDR3 DNA: TGCAGCGTTGCGGAACCGGGACTACCTACTACCTACGAGCAGTACTTC
CDR3 protein: CSVAEPGLPTTYEQYF
clone size: NA
J gene: TRBJ2-7
V gene: TRBV29-1
D gene: TRBD2

CDR3 DNA: TGTGCCAGCAGCTCGGGGGGGGGAGTTCGGGGCACAGATACGCAGTATTTT
CDR3 protein: CASSSGGGVRGTDTQYF
clone size: NA
J gene: TRBJ2-3
V gene: TRBV7-9
D gene: TRBD2

CDR3 DNA: TGTGCCAGCAGCTACGCCGACTCGAGCTCCTACGAGCAGTACTTC
CDR3 protein: CASSYADSSSYEQYF
clone size: NA
J gene: TRBJ2-7
V gene: TRBV27
D gene: NA

CDR3 DNA: TGTGCCAGTAGTATAGTGGCCCCAGCGGGGCCAAACCCCTACGAGCAGTACTTC
CDR3 protein: CASSIVAPAGPNPYEQYF
clone size: NA
J gene: TRBJ2-7
V gene: TRBV19
D gene: TRBD2

CDR3 DNA: TGCGCCAGCAGCCAGACGGGACAGGAAGAGACCCAGTACTTC
CDR3 protein: CASSQTGQEETQYF
clone size: few
J gene: TRBJ2-5
V gene: TRBV4-3
D gene: TRBD1

CDR3 DNA: TGTGCCAGCAGCGTACCGTTGCGGGGGGGCCTGAACACCGGGGAGCTGTTTTTT
CDR3 protein: CASSVPLRGGLNTGELFF
clone size: NA
J gene: TRBJ2-2
V gene: TRBV9
D gene: TRBD2

CDR3 DNA: TGCAGCGTTGAACCTTTTCTGCCGAGGGGGCGGAGCACAGATACGCAGTATTTT
CDR3 protein: CSVEPFLPRGRSTDTQYF
clone size: NA
J gene: TRBJ2-3
V gene: TRBV29-1
D gene: TRBD1

CDR3 DNA: TGTGCCAGCGGTAGTTCGGGCTACACCTTC
CDR3 protein: CASGSSGYTF
clone size: few
J gene: TRBJ1-2
V gene: TRBV6-6
D gene: NA